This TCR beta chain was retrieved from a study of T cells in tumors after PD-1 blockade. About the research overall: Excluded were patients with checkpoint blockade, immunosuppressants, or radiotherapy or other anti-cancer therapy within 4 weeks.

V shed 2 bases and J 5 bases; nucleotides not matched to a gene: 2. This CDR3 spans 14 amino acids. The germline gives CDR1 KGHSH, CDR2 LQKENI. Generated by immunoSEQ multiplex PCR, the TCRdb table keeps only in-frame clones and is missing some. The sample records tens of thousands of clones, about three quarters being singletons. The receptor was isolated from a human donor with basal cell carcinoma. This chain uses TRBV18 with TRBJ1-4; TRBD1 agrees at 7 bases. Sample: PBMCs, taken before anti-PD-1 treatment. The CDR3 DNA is TGTGCCAGCTCACCAGGGACAGTGAATGAAAAACTGTTTTTT. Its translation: CASSPGTVNEKLFF.